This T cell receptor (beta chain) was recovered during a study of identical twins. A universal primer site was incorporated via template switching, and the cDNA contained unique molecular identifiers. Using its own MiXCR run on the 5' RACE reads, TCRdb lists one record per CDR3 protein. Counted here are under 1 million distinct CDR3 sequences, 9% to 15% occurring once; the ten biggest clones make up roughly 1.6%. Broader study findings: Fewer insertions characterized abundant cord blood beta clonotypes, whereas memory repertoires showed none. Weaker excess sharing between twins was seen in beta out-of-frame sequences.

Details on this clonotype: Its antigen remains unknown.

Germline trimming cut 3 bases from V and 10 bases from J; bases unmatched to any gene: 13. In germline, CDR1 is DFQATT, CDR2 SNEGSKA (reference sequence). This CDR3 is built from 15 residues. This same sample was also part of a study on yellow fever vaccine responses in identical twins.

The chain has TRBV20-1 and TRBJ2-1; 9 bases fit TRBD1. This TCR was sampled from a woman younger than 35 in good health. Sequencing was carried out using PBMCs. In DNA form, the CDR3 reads TGCAGTGCTAGTAGGGGACAGGGCGTAGGGGGGGAGCAGTTCTTC. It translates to CSASRGQGVGGEQFF.